The next 10 T cell receptor beta chains were all read from a single sample in a study of memory CD4+ T cells and cytomegalovirus serostatus. Clones were sequenced by immunoSEQ multiplex PCR, and TCRdb holds only the in-frame ones, with some missing. The repertoire consists of tens of thousands of clones, with more than 60% occurring once and the leading ten covering roughly 0.5%. The sort gate was single viable CD3+CD4+CD8-CD45RO+ cells for memory CD4+ T cells. Specimen: memory CD4+ T cells from blood. These receptors came from an adult in good health and CMV-seronegative.

Concerning this clone: One junction end disagrees with the germline gene, perhaps due to a read error. V gene TRBV7-7 combines with J gene TRBJ2-5; 7 bases are shared with TRBD1. The germline CDR1 and CDR2 sequences are SSHAT and FNYEAQ (reference sequence). CDR3 length: 15 amino acids. The CDR3 loop is CASSPLRDSGETQYF. The CDR3, as DNA: TGTGCTAGCAGCCCCTTAAGGGACAGCGGAGAGACCCAGTACTTC. Full variable domain (remainder filled in from reference TRBV7-7 and TRBJ2-5): GAGVSQSPRYKVTKRGQDVTLRCDPISSHATLYWYQQALGQGPEFLTYFNYEAQPDKSGLPSDRFSAERPEGSISTLTIQRTEQRDSAMYRCASSPLRDSGETQYFGPGTRLLVL.

This chain links TRBV7-6 with TRBJ2-3; D gene uncertain. Germline V gene data show CDR1 as SGHVS and CDR2 as FNYEAQ. The length of the CDR3 is 14 residues. Trimming took off 1 base at V and 4 bases at J, with 9 bases between the two ends. The CDR3 sequence is CASSLGGTADTQYF. In DNA, the CDR3 is TGTGCCAGCAGCTTAGGGGGAACCGCAGATACGCAGTATTTT.

The rearrangement joins TRBV7-9 to TRBJ2-3; tentatively, D is TRBD1 (6 bases). Germline lookup yields CDR1 SEHNR and CDR2 FQNEAQ (reference sequence). CDR3 length: 12 residues. Trimming took off 7 bases at V and 5 bases at J, with 10 bases between the two ends. The CDR3 region has the DNA TGTGCCAGCATAATAGGGGGAGATACGCAGTATTTT. Its protein product is CASIIGGDTQYF.

The chain uses TRBV5-1 and TRBJ2-7; 13 bases agree with TRBD2. This CDR3 is 15 amino acids long. The ends lost 5 bases at V and 1 base at J; junction bases unmatched: 3. CDR1 is SGHRS, CDR2 YFSETQ, per germline. The CDR3 DNA is TGCGCCAGCAGGCCGACTAGCGGGGGGTCCTACGAGCAGTACTTC. It yields the protein CASRPTSGGSYEQYF.

The rearrangement joins TRBV14 to TRBJ2-2; D gene uncertain. This CDR3 is built from 14 residues. The V end lost 3 bases, the J end lost 7 bases, and 12 bases lay between the germline ends. Germline values: CDR1 SGHDN, CDR2 FVKESK. As DNA, the CDR3 is TGTGCCAGCAGCCAGGTTAGGGTCGGCGGGGAGCTGTTTTTT. It translates to CASSQVRVGGELFF.

This CDR3 is CASSSTGLKGQPQHF. DNA for the CDR3: TGTGCCAGCAGTTCCACCGGACTGAAGGGCCAGCCCCAGCATTTT. V is TRBV6-1 and J is TRBJ1-5; D is ambiguous. The V end was cut by 5 bases, the J end by 7 bases, with 18 bases between. The length of the CDR3 is 15 residues. Germline CDR1 reads MNHNS; CDR2 reads SASEGT.

This clone was picked up a small number of times. This chain connects TRBV10-3 to TRBJ1-5; D is unclear. V dropped 6 bases and J dropped 5 bases, with 14 bases sitting between them. Germline V CDR1 and CDR2: ENHRY, SYGVKD. This CDR3 contains 14 residues. The CDR3 sequence: CAISADPNYQPQHF. CDR3 nucleotides: TGTGCCATCAGCGCTGACCCGAACTATCAGCCCCAGCATTTT.

This chain links TRBV5-6 with TRBJ1-2; D gene unclear. This CDR3 has 13 residues. Between the trimmed V and J ends, which lost 0 bases and 5 bases, there was a span of 8 bases. Looked up from germline, CDR1 is SGHDT and CDR2 is YYEEEE. The CDR3, as DNA: TGTGCCAGCAGCTTGGTGGCCGCATATGGCTACACCTTC. Translating gives CASSLVAAYGYTF.

CDR3 nucleotides: TGCGCCAGCAGCCATGGACAGAATCCAATCTATGGCTACACCTTC. Translation gives CASSHGQNPIYGYTF. V usage is TRBV4-1 and J usage is TRBJ1-2; D is possibly TRBD1 (6 bases). Trimming took off 3 bases at V and 4 bases at J, with 15 bases between the two ends. The CDR3 has 15 residues. Germline V CDR1 and CDR2: MGHRA, YSYEKL.

The chain recombines TRBV5-6 with TRBJ1-1; no clear D. V gave up 1 base and J gave up 4 bases, with 5 bases separating them. The CDR3 spans 12 residues. Per germline, CDR1 SGHDT and CDR2 YYEEEE. The DNA of the CDR3 is TGTGCCAGCAGCTTGTTCAGCACTGAAGCTTTCTTT. Translating it yields CASSLFSTEAFF.